The 28 T cell receptor beta chains presented below share a single source sample, sequenced in a study of blood T cell repertoires in COVID-19. Sequencing used immunoSEQ multiplex PCR; TCRdb keeps in-frame clones, though not all of them. Here the sample spans about 200,000 clones, 75% to 85% being singletons. Material for sequencing was PBMCs or T cells enriched from blood (not recorded which). These receptors all stem from a man aged 35-49 years who had recovered from COVID-19.

The rearrangement joins TRBV7-2 to TRBJ2-1, with 12 bases aligning to TRBD2. V gave up 4 bases and J gave up 9 bases; unmatched junction bases: 7. The CDR3 spans 15 residues. Germline values: CDR1 SGHTA, CDR2 FQGNSA. The CDR3 protein is CASSSGVTSGGEQFF. DNA of the CDR3: TGTGCCAGCAGCTCGGGGGTGACTAGCGGGGGTGAGCAGTTCTTC.

The gene calls are TRBV14 and TRBJ2-1, with D possibly matching TRBD2 (5 bases). Trimming left V 0 bases short and J 6 bases short, with 15 bases between. The CDR3 is 16 residues long. Germline assignment: CDR1 SGHDN and CDR2 FVKESK. This CDR3 is CASSQEARAPGNEQFF. The CDR3 coding sequence is TGTGCCAGCAGCCAAGAGGCGAGGGCCCCGGGCAATGAGCAGTTCTTC. Together with reference TRBV14 and TRBJ2-1, the CDR3 gives the full variable domain: EAGVTQFPSHSVIEKGQTVTLRCDPISGHDNLYWYRRVMGKEIKFLLHFVKESKQDESGMPNNRFLAERTGGTYSTLKVQPAELEDSGVYFCASSQEARAPGNEQFFGPGTRLTVL.

The chain recombines TRBV9 with TRBJ1-4; weak D call: TRBD1 (5 bases). V was pared by 4 bases and J by 7 bases, with 14 bases between. This CDR3 is built from 14 residues. Germline V gives CDR1 SGDLS, CDR2 YYNGEE. The CDR3 here is CASSPDPGVEKLFF. CDR3 nucleotide sequence: TGTGCCAGCAGCCCCGATCCGGGGGTTGAAAAACTGTTTTTT.

V gene TRBV28 combines with J gene TRBJ2-2; D is possibly TRBD2 (6 bases). Trimming cost V 4 bases and J 0 bases, with 12 bases left between them. This CDR3 contains 16 residues. The V gene's germline CDR1 is MDHEN and CDR2 SYDVKM. The CDR3 is CASSWEAVANTGELFF. Written as DNA, the CDR3 is TGTGCCAGCAGTTGGGAGGCAGTCGCGAACACCGGGGAGCTGTTTTTT.

The genes are TRBV18 and TRBJ1-1; D not certain. V lost 5 bases, J lost 5 bases, and 12 bases lay in between. The CDR3 has 13 residues. Germline CDR1 reads KGHSH; CDR2 reads LQKENI. The CDR3: CASSRERWTEAFF. The CDR3 DNA reads TGTGCCAGCTCAAGGGAGCGTTGGACTGAAGCTTTCTTT.

V and J are TRBV7-2 and TRBJ1-5; D possibly corresponds to TRBD1 (5 bases). Germline V CDR1 and CDR2: SGHTA, FQGNSA. The CDR3 consists of 16 residues. V was pared by 2 bases and J by 4 bases, with 15 bases between. The CDR3 protein is CASSLSYRGGNQPQHF. Here the CDR3 DNA reads TGTGCCAGCAGCTTATCGTACCGGGGGGGGAATCAGCCCCAGCATTTT.

J is TRBJ2-7 and V is TRBV28; the match to TRBD1 covers 8 bases. The CDR3 sequence is 14 residues long. Germline loops: CDR1 MDHEN, CDR2 SYDVKM. V trimming: 7 bases; J trimming: 4 bases; junction bases outside the gene matches: 9. The CDR3 DNA reads as TGTGCCAGCACCCTGACAGGGGCCACGTACGAGCAGTACTTC. This translates into CASTLTGATYEQYF.

This chain connects TRBV9 to TRBJ2-3; no clear D gene. Per the germline V gene, CDR1 is SGDLS and CDR2 is YYNGEE. The CDR3 spans 13 residues. V gave up 1 base and J gave up 3 bases, with 6 bases separating them. CDR3 coding DNA: TGTGCCAGCAGCGTAACACCGACAGATACGCAGTATTTT. Its translation is CASSVTPTDTQYF.

The chain uses TRBV9 and TRBJ2-5; TRBD2 aligns across 7 bases. Trimming at V came to 4 bases and at J to 3 bases, leaving 6 bases not matched to a gene. CDR1 SGDLS and CDR2 YYNGEE come from the germline V gene. The CDR3 is 14 residues long. CDR3 bases: TGTGCCAGCAGCCTCCGGGGAGGGGAAGAGACCCAGTACTTC. Its translation is CASSLRGGEETQYF.

This clone was counted between two and nine times. The chain joins TRBV28 to TRBJ2-7; D may be TRBD2 (5 bases). CDR1 MDHEN and CDR2 SYDVKM come from the germline V gene. V dropped 3 bases and J dropped 7 bases, with 13 bases sitting between them. This CDR3 region has 13 residues. Written as DNA, the CDR3 is TGTGCCAGCAGTTTTTCGAACTGGAGGGAGCAGTACTTC. The encoded protein is CASSFSNWREQYF.

The chain uses TRBV19 and TRBJ2-2; 16 bases fit TRBD2. V was pared by 9 bases and J by 5 bases, with 6 bases of the junction left unmatched. Germline values: CDR1 LNHDA, CDR2 SQIVND (reference sequence). The CDR3 has 16 residues. The CDR3 DNA follows: TGTGCCAGCAGGGGACTAGCGGGAGGGCCAACCGGGGAGCTGTTTTTT. Translated: CASRGLAGGPTGELFF. The whole variable domain, filled in from reference TRBV19 and TRBJ2-2, reads DGGITQSPKYLFRKEGQNVTLSCEQNLNHDAMYWYRQDPGQGLRLIYYSQIVNDFQKGDIAEGYSVSREKKESFPLTVTSAQKNPTAFYLCASRGLAGGPTGELFFGEGSRLTVL.

The CDR3 region is CASVPLAGSKDTQYF. Here the CDR3 DNA reads TGTGCCAGCGTTCCGCTAGCGGGGTCTAAGGATACGCAGTATTTT. J is TRBJ2-3 and V is TRBV6-5; 9 positions match TRBD2. V lost 8 bases to trimming and J lost 6 bases; unmatched junction nucleotides: 12. There are 15 residues in the CDR3. Germline lookup yields CDR1 MNHEY and CDR2 SVGAGI.

The chain couples TRBV9 to TRBJ2-2, with D possibly matching TRBD1 (6 bases). Germline V lookup: CDR1 SGDLS, CDR2 YYNGEE. Trimming left V 3 bases short and J 4 bases short, with 13 bases between. This CDR3 region has 15 residues. The CDR3 spells CASSGGQTGTGELFF. The CDR3 DNA reads TGTGCCAGCAGCGGGGGACAAACGGGCACCGGGGAGCTGTTTTTT. Variable domain in full (rest from reference TRBV9 and TRBJ2-2): DSGVTQTPKHLITATGQRVTLRCSPRSGDLSVYWYQQSLDQGLQFLIQYYNGEERAKGNILERFSAQQFPDLHSELNLSSLELGDSALYFCASSGGQTGTGELFFGEGSRLTVL.

The chain couples TRBV29-1 to TRBJ1-2, with D possibly matching TRBD1 (6 bases). Germline V gene data show CDR1 as SQVTM and CDR2 as ANQGSEA. V was cut by 8 bases and J by 6 bases, with 19 bases left in between. CDR3 length: 13 residues. Here the CDR3 DNA reads TGCAGCTTTACAGGGTCCGGGACGAATGGCTACACCTTC. Translating it yields CSFTGSGTNGYTF.

This clone has more than one count but fewer than ten. The chain recombines TRBV5-4 with TRBJ2-1; 15 positions match TRBD2. CDR3 length: 18 residues. Germline values: CDR1 SGHNT, CDR2 YYREEE (reference sequence). Trimming cost V 0 bases and J 1 base; bases outside gene matches: 2. The CDR3 coding sequence is TGTGCCAGCAGCTTGGGAGGGACTAGCGGGAGGTCCTACAATGAGCAGTTCTTC. Amino acid sequence: CASSLGGTSGRSYNEQFF.

This clone occurred once. This chain links TRBV15 with TRBJ1-4; 9 bases are a match to TRBD1. V gave up 1 base and J gave up 6 bases; unmatched junction bases: 3. Germline-derived CDR1 and CDR2 are LNHNV and YYDKDF (reference sequence). The CDR3 runs 15 residues. CDR3 in DNA: TGTGCCACCAGCAGAGCGGACAGGGGCCATGAAAAACTGTTTTTT. Translating it yields CATSRADRGHEKLFF.

The chain links TRBV27 to TRBJ1-1, with 8 bases aligning to TRBD1. V trimming: 2 bases; J trimming: 0 bases; junction bases outside the gene matches: 14. Germline CDR1 and CDR2: MNHEY and SMNVEV (reference sequence). The CDR3 has 19 residues. DNA of the CDR3: TGTGCCAGCAGTTTACGCCCTATCGGACAGGGCTGGGTGAACACTGAAGCTTTCTTT. The encoded protein is CASSLRPIGQGWVNTEAFF.

The chain carries TRBV5-1 and TRBJ1-2, with 8 bases identical to TRBD1. V was pared by 4 bases and J by 5 bases, with 10 bases of the junction left unmatched. CDR1 is SGHRS and CDR2 is YFSETQ in the germline V gene. The length of the CDR3 is 15 residues. This CDR3 reads CASSRSGQGEYGYTF. CDR3 sequence (DNA): TGCGCCAGCAGCCGTAGTGGACAGGGTGAATATGGCTACACCTTC.

This clone has only a few counts. The CDR3 DNA sequence: TGTGCCATCAGTGAGACGACCGGAGGCAATCAGCCCCAGCATTTT. Amino acids: CAISETTGGNQPQHF. The V gene is TRBV10-3, the J gene TRBJ1-5, with D unresolved. The germline V and J ends were trimmed by 2 bases and 2 bases, with 10 bases remaining between them. CDR1 is ENHRY, CDR2 SYGVKD, per germline. CDR3 length: 15 amino acids.

This clone has a handful of counts. This chain uses TRBV9 with TRBJ2-2, with 13 bases matching TRBD2. The CDR3 has 18 amino acids. V gave up 4 bases and J gave up 5 bases; unmatched junction bases: 11. Germline V gene data show CDR1 as SGDLS and CDR2 as YYNGEE. CDR3 bases: TGTGCCAGCAGCCCTCGGACTAGCGGGAGTGTAGTGACCGGGGAGCTGTTTTTT. Its translation: CASSPRTSGSVVTGELFF. The full variable domain, completed using reference TRBV9 and TRBJ2-2, is DSGVTQTPKHLITATGQRVTLRCSPRSGDLSVYWYQQSLDQGLQFLIQYYNGEERAKGNILERFSAQQFPDLHSELNLSSLELGDSALYFCASSPRTSGSVVTGELFFGEGSRLTVL.

This clone was found a few times. The rearrangement links TRBV12-5 to TRBJ1-5; D unresolved. The germline CDR1 and CDR2 sequences are LGHNT and FRNRAP. This CDR3 has 13 residues. Trimming cost V 5 bases and J 3 bases, with 8 bases left between them. The CDR3 region has the DNA TGTGCTAGTGGTCCGTCCTTCAATCAGCCCCAGCATTTT. Its protein product is CASGPSFNQPQHF.

This sequence joins TRBV10-3 and TRBJ2-3; the D gene is possibly TRBD1 (5 bases). V shed 7 bases and J shed 3 bases, with 14 bases lying between them. The germline V gene encodes CDR1 ENHRY and CDR2 SYGVKD. CDR3 length: 14 residues. CDR3 bases: TGTGCCATCAACGAAGGGGTGGGTACAGATACGCAGTATTTT. As protein: CAINEGVGTDTQYF.

The chain joins TRBV11-2 to TRBJ2-7, with 9 positions matching TRBD1. Germline V gene data show CDR1 as SGHAT and CDR2 as FQNNGV. J was trimmed by 3 bases and V by 5 bases; bases with no gene match: 8. This CDR3 has 15 amino acids. The CDR3 sequence is CASSPGTGQYYEQYF. CDR3 DNA sequence: TGTGCCAGCAGCCCCGGGACAGGGCAATACTACGAGCAGTACTTC.

The chain uses TRBV18 and TRBJ1-1, with a tentative D call TRBD1 (5 bases). The CDR3 consists of 12 residues. CDR1 and CDR2 from the germline V gene are KGHSH and LQKENI. Trimming shortened V by 10 bases and J by 5 bases, and 14 bases separated the two germline ends. For the CDR3, the DNA is TGTGCCACCTCCGGGGGAAGTACTGAAGCTTTCTTT. Residues: CATSGGSTEAFF. The entire variable domain, with the rest obtained from reference TRBV18 and TRBJ1-1, is as follows: NAGVMQNPRHLVRRRGQEARLRCSPMKGHSHVYWYRQLPEEGLKFMVYLQKENIIDESGMPKERFSAEFPKEGPSILRIQQVVRGDSAAYFCATSGGSTEAFFGQGTRLTVV.

The V call is TRBV4-2, the J call TRBJ2-2; D may be TRBD2 (5 bases). The CDR3 is 15 amino acids. Trimming stripped 4 bases from V and 4 bases from J, with 13 bases between. The germline gives CDR1 LGHNA, CDR2 YNFKEQ. CDR3 sequence reads: CASSPRRSATGELFF. The CDR3 region has the DNA TGTGCCAGCAGCCCAAGGAGGAGTGCCACCGGGGAGCTGTTTTTT.

The chain combines TRBV5-1 with TRBJ2-1; TRBD2 might be the D (5 bases). Germline-derived CDR1 and CDR2 are SGHRS and YFSETQ. This CDR3 is 16 amino acids long. Trimming removed 0 bases from V and 8 bases from J, with 18 bases in between. CDR3 amino acids: CASSLGLRGGLDEQFF. Written as DNA, the CDR3 is TGCGCCAGCAGCTTGGGGCTCCGGGGTGGATTGGATGAGCAGTTCTTC. Full variable domain (remainder filled in from reference TRBV5-1 and TRBJ2-1): KAGVTQTPRYLIKTRGQQVTLSCSPISGHRSVSWYQQTPGQGLQFLFEYFSETQRNKGNFPGRFSGRQFSNSRSEMNVSTLELGDSALYLCASSLGLRGGLDEQFFGPGTRLTVL.

The rearrangement uses TRBV27 and TRBJ2-7, with 8 bases identical to TRBD2. The CDR3 spans 14 residues. Germline assignment: CDR1 MNHEY and CDR2 SMNVEV (reference sequence). V lost 5 bases, J lost 1 base, and 4 bases stayed unmatched. The CDR3 loop reads CASSPSGLSYEQYF. In DNA, the CDR3 is TGTGCCAGCAGTCCTAGCGGGTTATCCTACGAGCAGTACTTC.

This clone was seen a handful of times. V is TRBV7-2 and J is TRBJ1-3, with 8 bases aligning to TRBD1. The CDR3 sequence is 15 residues long. Germline values: CDR1 SGHTA, CDR2 FQGNSA. Losses at the gene ends were 6 bases for V and 0 bases for J; bases not matched to a gene: 4. The CDR3 protein is CASSWDRFSGNTIYF. Here the CDR3 DNA reads TGTGCCAGCAGTTGGGACAGGTTCTCTGGAAACACCATATATTTT.